The entry below gives a single T cell receptor beta chain sequence along with its context. The antigen is undetermined. The data were obtained in a study of beta chain features in type 1 diabetes. Study-level information: Healthy donors resembled patients in age, gender and cell yields.

Reverse transcription of all isolated RNA meant that expressed TCRB transcripts were sequenced. Repertoires were generated with immunoSEQ multiplex PCR, while TCRdb's copy carries only in-frame clones and drops some. The sample lists approximately 50,000 clones, 50% to 75% occurring once. Whole-study findings and limits: TCRB CDR3s from Type 1 diabetes patients were moderately but significantly shorter in all four CD4+ subsets. In type 1 diabetes patients, VDJ junctions had fewer insertions; deletions at these junctions were more frequent. For patients, the naive, central memory and Treg TCRB repertoires appeared more alike than for healthy donors.

Material: stem cell memory CD4+ T cells from blood. This clonotype was sampled from a woman aged 25-40 years with type 1 diabetes.

The chain's CDR3 is CASLGAPRGAFF. The CDR3 bases are TGTGCCAGCTTGGGGGCCCCCAGAGGAGCTTTCTTT. The chain couples TRBV28 to TRBJ1-1; perhaps TRBD1 as D (6 bases). Trimming cost V 8 bases and J 10 bases, with 17 bases left between them. The CDR3 consists of 12 residues. The germline V gene encodes CDR1 MDHEN and CDR2 SYDVKM.